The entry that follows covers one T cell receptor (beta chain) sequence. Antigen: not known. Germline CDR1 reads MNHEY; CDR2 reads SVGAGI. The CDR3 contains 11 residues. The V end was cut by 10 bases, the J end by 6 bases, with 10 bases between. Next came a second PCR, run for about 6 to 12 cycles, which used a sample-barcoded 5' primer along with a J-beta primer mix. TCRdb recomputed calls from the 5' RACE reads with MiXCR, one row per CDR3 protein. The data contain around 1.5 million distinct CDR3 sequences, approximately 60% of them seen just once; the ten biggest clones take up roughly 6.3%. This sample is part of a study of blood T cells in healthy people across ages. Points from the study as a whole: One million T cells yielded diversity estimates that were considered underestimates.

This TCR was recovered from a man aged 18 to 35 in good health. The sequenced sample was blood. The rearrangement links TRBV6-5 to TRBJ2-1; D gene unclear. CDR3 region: CATWKRNEQFF. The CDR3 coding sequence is TGTGCCACCTGGAAGCGCAATGAGCAGTTCTTC.